Below are 30 T cell receptor beta chains sequenced from a single sample in a study of identifying expanded T cells in peripheral blood. Sequenced by immunoSEQ multiplex PCR; TCRdb stores in-frame clones only, minus some. The table lists about 100,000 clones, roughly 85% of them singletons, with approximately 18% in the top ten. Sample: blood. These receptors all come from a person aged 18-70 years in good health.

The chain recombines TRBV7-9 with TRBJ2-7, with 7 bases identical to TRBD1. CDR1 SEHNR and CDR2 FQNEAQ come from the germline V gene (reference sequence). CDR3 length: 16 amino acids. V shed 4 bases and J 2 bases; nucleotides not matched to a gene: 11. CDR3 sequence (DNA): TGTGCCAGCAGCTCACAACGACAGGGACCGGCCTACGAGCAGTACTTC. Translating it yields CASSSQRQGPAYEQYF. Filled out from reference TRBV7-9 and TRBJ2-7, the complete variable domain reads DTGVSQNPRHKITKRGQNVTFRCDPISEHNRLYWYRQTLGQGPEFLTYFQNEAQLEKSRLLSDRFSAERPKGSFSTLEIQRTEQGDSAMYLCASSSQRQGPAYEQYFGPGTRLTVT.

The CDR3 DNA sequence: TGCGCCAGCAGCCAAGATCTAAGGGGGGCGCGCACTGAAGCTTTCTTT. Translation gives CASSQDLRGARTEAFF. The chain recombines TRBV4-3 with TRBJ1-1, with D possibly TRBD1 on 6 matching bases. The CDR3 totals 16 residues. Between the trimmed V and J ends, which lost 0 bases and 4 bases, there was a span of 15 bases. Germline V lookup: CDR1 LGHNA, CDR2 YSLEER.

The DNA of the CDR3 is TGTGCCAGCAGTGAAGCAGGGCTCGATGAGCAGTTCTTC. This translates into CASSEAGLDEQFF. The chain employs TRBV25-1 and TRBJ2-1, with a tentative D call TRBD1 (5 bases). The CDR3 is 13 residues long. The V gene's germline CDR1 is MGHDK and CDR2 SYGVNS. The V and J ends lost 2 bases and 8 bases respectively, with 10 bases between them.

This clone appeared a single time. This chain connects TRBV27 to TRBJ2-7, with TRBD2 matching 15 bases. The junction had 8 bases not matched to a gene; V was cut back by 5 bases and J by 3 bases. The germline V gene encodes CDR1 MNHEY and CDR2 SMNVEV (reference sequence). The length of the CDR3 is 17 residues. The CDR3 here is CASSLRTSGGAVYEQYF. As DNA, the CDR3 is TGTGCCAGCAGTCTCCGGACTAGCGGGGGGGCTGTCTACGAGCAGTACTTC.

This clone came up a few times. The genes are TRBV18 and TRBJ1-3, with D maybe TRBD1 (6 bases). Trimming removed 3 bases at V and 2 bases at J, with 11 bases between. The V gene's germline CDR1 is KGHSH and CDR2 LQKENI. This CDR3 has 15 residues. The CDR3 spells CASSPVQGPGNTIYF. As DNA, the CDR3 is TGTGCCAGCTCACCGGTACAGGGCCCTGGAAACACCATATATTTT.

The chain links TRBV10-3 to TRBJ2-7, with 12 bases identical to TRBD1. V lost 6 bases and J lost 4; bases outside the gene matches: 4. CDR1 is ENHRY, CDR2 SYGVKD, per germline. The CDR3 covers 14 residues. CDR3 residues: CAIRGTGGGYEQYF. The CDR3 DNA reads as TGTGCCATCAGGGGGACAGGGGGCGGATACGAGCAGTACTTC.

The gene calls are TRBV27 and TRBJ2-5, with 13 nucleotides matching TRBD2. CDR1 MNHEY and CDR2 SMNVEV come from the germline V gene (reference sequence). This CDR3 region has 17 residues. Trimming at V came to 6 bases and at J to 2 bases, leaving 9 bases not matched to a gene. Here the CDR3 DNA reads TGTGCCAGCAGCCGCCCGGGGACTAGCGGGGTTCAAGAGACCCAGTACTTC. It translates to CASSRPGTSGVQETQYF.

The chain joins TRBV6-5 to TRBJ2-7; D may correspond to TRBD1 or TRBD2 (5 bases each). Germline-derived CDR1 and CDR2 are MNHEY and SVGAGI. V was trimmed by 6 bases and J by 2 bases, leaving 14 bases between them. The CDR3 runs 14 residues. CDR3 sequence: CASRRDPGAYEQYF. The CDR3 DNA sequence: TGTGCCAGCAGGAGGGACCCGGGCGCCTACGAGCAGTACTTC.

The chain links TRBV2 to TRBJ1-2; D is ambiguous. Germline V gene sequence: CDR1 SNHLY, CDR2 FYNNEI. This CDR3 is 14 amino acids long. The CDR3 spells CAGRPLGRPYGYTF. In DNA, the CDR3 is TGTGCGGGCCGCCCGTTAGGACGGCCCTATGGCTACACCTTC.

V and J are TRBV2 and TRBJ2-7; 9 bases line up with TRBD2. CDR1 and CDR2 (germline): SNHLY, FYNNEI. The V gene end was trimmed by 1 base and the J gene end by 2 bases; junction bases not matched to a gene: 3. The CDR3 extends over 15 amino acids. The CDR3 protein is CASSEGVAGAYEQYF. The DNA of the CDR3 is TGTGCCAGCAGTGAAGGTGTAGCGGGGGCCTACGAGCAGTACTTC.

The chain uses TRBV5-4 and TRBJ1-1; TRBD1 might be the D (5 bases). CDR1 SGHNT and CDR2 YYREEE come from the germline V gene (reference sequence). Trimming pared 7 bases from V and 1 base from J, leaving 14 bases between. The CDR3 covers 14 residues. The CDR3 DNA is TGTGCCAGCCGGGGACCGATGGAGAACACTGAAGCTTTCTTT. Translated, it gives CASRGPMENTEAFF.

This chain joins TRBV6-4 and TRBJ1-5, with D uncertain. The V and J ends lost 10 bases and 0 bases respectively, with 13 bases between them. Germline V gene sequence: CDR1 MRHNA, CDR2 SNTAGT. There are 14 residues in the CDR3. The CDR3: CATAPPNSNQPQHF. CDR3 nucleotides: TGTGCCACCGCTCCCCCGAATAGCAATCAGCCCCAGCATTTT.

The chain combines TRBV6-5 with TRBJ1-2; D is unclear. Looked up from germline, CDR1 is MNHEY and CDR2 is SVGAGI. Trimming left V 5 bases short and J 5 bases short, with 18 bases between. The CDR3 runs 15 residues. Here the CDR3 DNA reads TGTGCCAGCAGTATGAGAGGACTGGACTTTTATGGCTACACCTTC. Translation gives CASSMRGLDFYGYTF.

This sequence joins TRBV7-2 and TRBJ2-1; TRBD1 matches at 9 bases. The length of the CDR3 is 16 residues. The germline V gene has CDR1 SGHTA and CDR2 FQGNSA. Trimming removed 1 base from V and 7 bases from J; junction bases left unmatched: 8. CDR3 loop: CASSLDRDRAGNEQFF. CDR3 in DNA: TGTGCCAGCAGCTTAGACCGGGACAGGGCGGGGAATGAGCAGTTCTTC.

Regarding this clone: An end of the junction differs from the germline gene, which may be a read error. The gene calls are TRBV7-2 and TRBJ2-7; D is possibly TRBD2 (5 bases). CDR3 length equals 12 residues. The germline CDR1 and CDR2 sequences are SGHTA and FQGNSA. The CDR3 protein is CASSLGLGEQYF. The CDR3 DNA reads as TGTGCCAGCAGTTTAGGACTGGGGGAGCAGTACTTC.

The chain uses TRBV29-1 and TRBJ1-2; the D gene is possibly TRBD1 (5 bases). Per the germline V gene, CDR1 is SQVTM and CDR2 is ANQGSEA. The CDR3 loop spans 13 amino acids. Trimming left V 3 bases short and J 8 bases short, with 16 bases between. The DNA of the CDR3 is TGCAGCGTTGAGGGCCCAGGGACTAGAGGCTACACCTTC. Its translation is CSVEGPGTRGYTF.

The chain employs TRBV5-4 and TRBJ1-2; D not certain. The V gene's germline CDR1 is SGHNT and CDR2 YYREEE (reference sequence). V lost 0 bases, J lost 6 bases, and 12 bases lay in between. This CDR3 spans 14 amino acids. The CDR3 DNA follows: TGTGCCAGCAGCTTGGAGGTGGGGTTAAATGGCTACACCTTC. This translates into CASSLEVGLNGYTF.

The V and J genes are TRBV6-6 and TRBJ1-1; D is undetermined. V shed 8 bases and J shed 6 bases, with 10 bases lying between them. The CDR3 totals 11 residues. Germline V gives CDR1 MNHNY, CDR2 SVGAGI (reference sequence). The CDR3 DNA reads as TGTGCCAGCCTAGGTGGCGCTGAAGCTTTCTTT. This codes for CASLGGAEAFF.

This chain connects TRBV7-2 to TRBJ1-2, with D perhaps TRBD1 (6 bases). Germline V CDR1 and CDR2: SGHTA, FQGNSA. The CDR3 contains 15 residues. The V and J ends lost 6 bases and 0 bases respectively, with 14 bases between them. The CDR3 coding sequence is TGTGCCAGCAGAAAAAATACAGGGACTAACTATGGCTACACCTTC. Translation gives CASRKNTGTNYGYTF.

The CDR3: CASSLGGTTYEQYF. The CDR3 DNA reads as TGTGCCAGCAGCTTGGGGGGTACCACCTACGAGCAGTACTTC. This chain connects TRBV5-6 to TRBJ2-7; unclear D gene. Germline values: CDR1 SGHDT, CDR2 YYEEEE. CDR3 size: 14 residues. Trimming shortened V by 0 bases and J by 2 bases, and 9 bases separated the two germline ends.

The CDR3 nucleotides read TGTGCCAGCACCAAGGGTACTAGCGGGGGTGCTGGGCAGTACTTC. Its protein is CASTKGTSGGAGQYF. The rearrangement joins TRBV21-1 to TRBJ2-7; TRBD2, the table's D call, was not compared with the DNA. TRBV21-1 is an annotated pseudogene. This CDR3 contains 15 residues.

The rearrangement joins TRBV5-1 to TRBJ2-5, with D possibly matching TRBD2 (6 bases). The CDR3 runs to 13 residues. Per the germline V gene, CDR1 is SGHRS and CDR2 is YFSETQ. V lost 3 bases, J lost 4 bases, and 10 bases lay in between. The CDR3 loop is CASSSRRAETQYF. CDR3 sequence (DNA): TGCGCCAGCAGCTCCCGGAGGGCAGAGACCCAGTACTTC.

The chain recombines TRBV6-5 with TRBJ1-1, with a possible D match to TRBD1 (5 bases). Germline values: CDR1 MNHEY, CDR2 SVGAGI. Trimming took 6 bases from V and 3 from J, leaving 14 bases between them. The CDR3 length is 14 residues. CDR3: CASSRQQVYTEAFF. CDR3 DNA: TGTGCCAGCAGCCGACAGCAGGTCTACACTGAAGCTTTCTTT.

This chain uses TRBV19 with TRBJ1-5; TRBD1 matches at 9 bases. V was clipped by 6 bases and J by 9 bases; unmatched bases: 9. CDR3 length: 14 residues. The germline gives CDR1 LNHDA, CDR2 SQIVND (reference sequence). CDR3 DNA sequence: TGTGCCAGTAGCCCGGGACAGGGCTATGGGCCCCAGCATTTT. Protein sequence: CASSPGQGYGPQHF.

The chain links TRBV2 to TRBJ2-6; D ambiguous. V lost 4 bases to trimming and J lost 4 bases, with 5 bases between them. In germline, CDR1 is SNHLY, CDR2 FYNNEI. The CDR3 runs 13 residues. The chain's CDR3 is CASSAQGANVLTF. The CDR3 DNA is TGTGCCAGCAGTGCCCAAGGGGCCAACGTCCTGACTTTC.

The rearrangement joins TRBV20-1 to TRBJ2-2; possibly TRBD1 for D (6 bases). The V end lost 5 bases, the J end lost 7 bases, and 8 bases lay between the germline ends. The V gene's germline CDR1 is DFQATT and CDR2 SNEGSKA (reference sequence). The CDR3 is made up of 11 amino acids. CDR3 in amino acids: CSASTGGELFF. The DNA for the CDR3 is TGCAGTGCTTCGACAGGCGGGGAGCTGTTTTTT.

This clone occurred once. V gene TRBV6-5 combines with J gene TRBJ1-1; D uncertain. This CDR3 region has 13 residues. Per the germline V gene, CDR1 is MNHEY and CDR2 is SVGAGI. V gave up 2 bases and J gave up 4 bases, with 8 bases separating them. CDR3: CASSYKYITEAFF. Here the CDR3 DNA reads TGTGCCAGCAGTTACAAGTATATCACTGAAGCTTTCTTT.

The chain joins TRBV6-4 to TRBJ1-1; 9 bases are a match to TRBD1. Per the germline V gene, CDR1 is MRHNA and CDR2 is SNTAGT. The CDR3 loop spans 14 amino acids. V shed 2 bases, J shed 11 bases, and the junction held 9 bases outside the gene matches. CDR3 sequence: CASSDTDRGTRAFF. CDR3 sequence (DNA): TGTGCCAGCAGTGACACGGACAGGGGAACTCGGGCTTTCTTT.

The V gene is TRBV15, the J gene TRBJ2-7, with 8 bases matching TRBD1. Germline CDR1 LNHNV, CDR2 YYDKDF (reference sequence). Germline trimming cut 1 base from V and 2 bases from J; bases unmatched to any gene: 7. The CDR3 sequence is 16 residues long. CDR3 sequence reads: CATSRGRTGKAYEQYF. Here the CDR3 DNA reads TGTGCCACCAGCAGAGGAAGGACAGGGAAAGCCTACGAGCAGTACTTC.

The chain joins TRBV10-3 to TRBJ1-2, with D uncertain. The CDR3 covers 14 residues. From germline, CDR1 is ENHRY and CDR2 SYGVKD. V dropped 10 bases and J dropped 8 bases, with 23 bases sitting between them. The CDR3 nucleotides are TGTGCCAGCGGTCCCTCCGAGGTTGAGTGGGGCTACACCTTC. Its translation is CASGPSEVEWGYTF.